This is a list of T cell receptor beta chains from one sample in a study of T-cell reconstitution after alpha-beta-depleted transplantation in children. TCRdb redid the calling of the PCR reads with MiXCR, one entry per CDR3 protein. The data hold hundreds of thousands of distinct CDR3 sequences, with less than 35% observed a single time. Sequences were derived from PBMCs from the stem cell graft donor, sampled from the stem cell graft. These receptors originate from a human donor who donated a stem cell graft to a child with aplastic anemia. Each CDR3 is given with its conserved first and last residue. Fields, in order: V gene, D gene, clone size, J gene, CDR3 DNA, CDR3 protein. D genes are given only for firm matches. A clone size is listed for some rows: how often the clone was seen (once, few, many), or a class if it is expanded.

>TRBV7-2|TRBD2|-|TRBJ2-7
TGTGCCAGCAGCTCTCCGGGACTAGCGGCCTACGAGCAGTACTTC
CASSSPGLAAYEQYF
>TRBV27|-|-|TRBJ1-4
TGTGCCAGCAGTTTCCACCAAGTGACTACCTCAACTAATGAAAAACTGTTTTTT
CASSFHQVTTSTNEKLFF
>TRBV10-3|-|few|TRBJ2-2
TGTGCCATCAAGACGGCGAACACCGGGGAGCTGTTTTTT
CAIKTANTGELFF
>TRBV20-1|-|-|TRBJ1-2
TGCAGTGCTAGAGATTCCTCTGGCTACACCTTC
CSARDSSGYTF
>TRBV29-1|-|few|TRBJ1-5
TGCAGCGTGCTGACTGGGGGCTACAATCAGCCCCAGCATTTT
CSVLTGGYNQPQHF
>TRBV4-1|-|-|TRBJ2-5
TGCGCCAGCAGCCATCCCGGAAGGACGCAAGAGACCCAGTACTTC
CASSHPGRTQETQYF
>TRBV12-3/TRBV12-4|TRBD1|-|TRBJ2-3
TGTGCCAGCAGAGGACAGGGGTCTAGCACAGATACGCAGTATTTT
CASRGQGSSTDTQYF
>TRBV29-1|-|few|TRBJ1-2
TGCAGCGTCAAGGAAACAGGGCCGACTAACTATGGCTACACCTTC
CSVKETGPTNYGYTF
>TRBV7-3|-|-|TRBJ2-1
TGTGCCACCCTAGAGGAGGGGGAGGGCCTTTACAATGAGCAGTTCTTC
CATLEEGEGLYNEQFF
>TRBV27|TRBD1|-|TRBJ1-1
TGTGCCAGCAGTCTTCCCTTTATGGGACAGCTGAACACTGAAGCTTTCTTT
CASSLPFMGQLNTEAFF
>TRBV11-2|-|few|TRBJ2-1
TGTGCCAGCAGCTTAGGCTCCGGGAACTCCTACAATGAGCAGTTCTTC
CASSLGSGNSYNEQFF
>TRBV27|-|few|TRBJ2-7
TGTGCCAGCAGTTACGGGGGCCCGGCCTACGAGCAGTACTTC
CASSYGGPAYEQYF
>TRBV12-3/TRBV12-4|-|once|TRBJ2-1
TGTGCCAGCAGTTCACTAGCAAGGAATCAGCAGTTCTTC
CASSSLARNQQFF
>TRBV19|-|few|TRBJ1-2
TGTGCCAGTAAGCCAAGGGATCAATATGGCTACACCTTC
CASKPRDQYGYTF
>TRBV5-4|-|-|TRBJ2-3
TGTGCCAGCAGCCCAGGACCAGGAAGCACAGATACGCAGTATTTT
CASSPGPGSTDTQYF